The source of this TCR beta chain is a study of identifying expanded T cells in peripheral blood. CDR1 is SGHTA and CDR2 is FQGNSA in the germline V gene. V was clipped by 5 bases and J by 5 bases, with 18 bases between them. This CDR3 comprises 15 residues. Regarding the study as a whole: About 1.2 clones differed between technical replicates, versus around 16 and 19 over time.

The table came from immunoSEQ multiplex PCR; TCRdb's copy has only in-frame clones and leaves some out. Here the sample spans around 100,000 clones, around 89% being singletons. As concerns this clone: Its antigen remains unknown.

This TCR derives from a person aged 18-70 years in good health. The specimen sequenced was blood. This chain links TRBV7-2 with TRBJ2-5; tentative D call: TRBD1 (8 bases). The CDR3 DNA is TGTGCCAGCAGCCCACGGACAGGGCGGGAGGAGACCCAGTACTTC. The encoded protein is CASSPRTGREETQYF.